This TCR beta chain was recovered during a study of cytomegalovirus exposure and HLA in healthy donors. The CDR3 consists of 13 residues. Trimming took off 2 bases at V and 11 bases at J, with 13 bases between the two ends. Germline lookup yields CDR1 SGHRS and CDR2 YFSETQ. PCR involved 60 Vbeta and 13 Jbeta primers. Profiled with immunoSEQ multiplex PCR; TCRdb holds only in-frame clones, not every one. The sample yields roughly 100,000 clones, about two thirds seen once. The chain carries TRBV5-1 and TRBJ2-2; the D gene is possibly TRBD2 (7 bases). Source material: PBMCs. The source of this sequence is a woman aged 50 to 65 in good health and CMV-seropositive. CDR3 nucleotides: TGCGCCAGCAGCTTTAGGGGGGGGCGTGAGCTGTTTTTT. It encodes CASSFRGGRELFF.